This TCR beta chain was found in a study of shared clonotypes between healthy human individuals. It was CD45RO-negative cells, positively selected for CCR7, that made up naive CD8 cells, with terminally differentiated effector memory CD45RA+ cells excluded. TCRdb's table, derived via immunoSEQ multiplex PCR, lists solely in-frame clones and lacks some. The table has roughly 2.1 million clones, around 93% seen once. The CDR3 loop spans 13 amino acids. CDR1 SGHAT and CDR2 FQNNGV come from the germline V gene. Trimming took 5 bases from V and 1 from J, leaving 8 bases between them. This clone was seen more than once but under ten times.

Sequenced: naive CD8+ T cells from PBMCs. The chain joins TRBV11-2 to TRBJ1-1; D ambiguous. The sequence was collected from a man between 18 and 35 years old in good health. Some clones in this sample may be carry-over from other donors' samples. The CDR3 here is CASSNLRNTEAFF. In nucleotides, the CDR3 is TGTGCCAGCAGCAATTTGAGGAACACTGAAGCTTTCTTT. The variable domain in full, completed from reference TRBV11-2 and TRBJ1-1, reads EAGVAQSPRYKIIEKRQSVAFWCNPISGHATLYWYQQILGQGPKLLIQFQNNGVVDDSQLPKDRFSAERLKGVDSTLKIQPAKLEDSAVYLCASSNLRNTEAFFGQGTRLTVV.